These T cell receptor beta chains were read from a single sample in a study of blood T cell repertoires in COVID-19. Some clones are missing from TCRdb's copy, which holds only in-frame ones; the method was immunoSEQ multiplex PCR. The sample has some 50,000 clones, around nine tenths seen once; the top ten hold 7% to 9.5%. The sample taken for sequencing was peripheral blood. These receptor sequences come from a middle-aged man with active COVID-19. Both conserved end residues are part of each CDR3. The D gene is left open where the match is weak. Only some rows state a clone size, as once, few, many or a class for expanded clones.

V	length	size	J	D	CDR3	DNA
TRBV11-2	13	.	TRBJ2-7	.	CASSLEQLYEQYF	TGTGCCAGCAGCCTAGAACAATTGTACGAGCAGTACTTC
TRBV6-6	15	.	TRBJ2-7	.	CASSRQPGRGWEQYF	TGTGCCAGCAGTCGTCAACCCGGTAGGGGGTGGGAGCAGTACTTC
TRBV4-2	17	.	TRBJ1-4	.	CASSPLGALGNNEKLFF	TGTGCCAGCAGCCCCTTGGGGGCGCTCGGGAATAATGAAAAACTGTTTTTT
TRBV5-1	12	.	TRBJ2-1	.	CASSLTDNEQFF	TGCGCCAGCAGCTTGACTGACAATGAGCAGTTCTTC
TRBV19	14	.	TRBJ1-4	.	CASSIPGGSEKLFF	TGTGCCAGTAGTATCCCGGGTGGGAGTGAAAAACTGTTTTTT
TRBV5-4	15	.	TRBJ2-7	.	CASSLGGRDSYEQYF	TGTGCCAGCAGCTTGGGAGGGCGGGACTCCTACGAGCAGTACTTC
TRBV7-2	15	few	TRBJ1-6	.	CASSFSQGFLSPLHF	TGTGCCAGCAGCTTTTCACAGGGATTTTTGTCACCCCTCCACTTT
TRBV9	11	.	TRBJ2-1	.	CASSLYNEQFF	TGTGCCAGCAGCCTTTACAATGAGCAGTTCTTC
TRBV5-4	14	.	TRBJ2-1	TRBD1	CASSRTGAYNEQFF	TGTGCCAGCAGCCGAACAGGGGCCTACAATGAGCAGTTCTTC
TRBV3-1/TRBV3-2	15	.	TRBJ1-2	.	CASSQDLRAPYGYTF	TGTGCCAGCAGCCAAGATCTACGAGCCCCTTATGGCTACACCTTC
TRBV6-6	16	once	TRBJ1-1	.	CASSRMGTGLNTEAFF	TGTGCCAGCAGCCGCATGGGCACAGGATTGAACACTGAAGCTTTCTTT
TRBV5-1	14	.	TRBJ2-3	TRBD2	CASSLPGGADTQYF	TGCGCCAGCAGCTTGCCCGGGGGGGCAGATACGCAGTATTTT
TRBV30	14	.	TRBJ2-2	TRBD2	CAYLTSGSTGELFF	TGTGCCTACCTGACTAGCGGGAGCACCGGGGAGCTGTTTTTT
TRBV4-2	14	few	TRBJ2-7	.	CASSQVQGSYEQYF	TGTGCCAGCAGCCAAGTCCAGGGGTCCTACGAGCAGTACTTC
TRBV5-1	15	.	TRBJ2-3	TRBD2	CASRAGGKGTDTQYF	TGCGCCAGCAGAGCCGGGGGGAAAGGCACAGATACGCAGTATTTT
TRBV6-1	17	.	TRBJ1-5	TRBD1	CASSDGPTRQGNQPQHF	TGTGCCAGCAGTGATGGGCCCACGAGACAGGGGAATCAGCCCCAGCATTTT
TRBV12-3/TRBV12-4	13	few	TRBJ1-2	.	CASSLGLYYGYTF	TGTGCCAGCAGTTTGGGACTCTACTATGGCTACACCTTC
TRBV28	14	.	TRBJ1-1	TRBD1	CASSLGQGISEAFF	TGTGCCAGCAGTTTGGGACAGGGGATCTCTGAAGCTTTCTTT
TRBV7-9	17	.	TRBJ1-5	.	CASSSPPRGLDIQPQHF	TGTGCCAGCAGCTCCCCGCCGCGGGGGTTGGATATTCAGCCCCAGCATTTT
TRBV7-6	16	.	TRBJ2-5	TRBD1	CASSLVGTGVPETQYF	TGTGCCAGCAGCTTAGTAGGGACAGGGGTCCCAGAGACCCAGTACTTC
TRBV3-1/TRBV3-2	15	.	TRBJ1-4	TRBD1	CASSQDRGGFEKLFF	TGTGCCAGCAGCCAGGACAGGGGGGGTTTTGAAAAACTGTTTTTT
TRBV29-1	16	.	TRBJ1-1	.	CSVEDWGGSKGHEAFF	TGCAGCGTTGAAGATTGGGGCGGAAGCAAAGGACATGAAGCTTTCTTT